This record concerns one T cell receptor (beta chain) sequence. This specimen belongs to a study of Graves' ophthalmopathy and Graves' hyperthyroidism. Germline lookup yields CDR1 ENHRY and CDR2 SYGVKD. The CDR3 covers 13 residues. RNA transcripts provided the template for amplifying TCR beta CDR3 regions. First-round RT-PCR employed HTBI primers, with a second-round multiplex PCR after it. TCRdb ran MiXCR on the multiplex PCR reads and lists one entry per CDR3 protein. The sample yields 500,000 to 600,000 distinct CDR3 sequences, less than 45% seen once. This chain links TRBV10-3 with TRBJ1-2, with D perhaps TRBD1 (6 bases). This clonotype was sampled from an adult man with Graves' hyperthyroidism. The sequencing input was peripheral blood or thyroid tissue (not recorded which). CDR3 coding DNA: TGTACCACCGCGGAGGGGGCTAACTATGGCTACACCTTC. This encodes CTTAEGANYGYTF.